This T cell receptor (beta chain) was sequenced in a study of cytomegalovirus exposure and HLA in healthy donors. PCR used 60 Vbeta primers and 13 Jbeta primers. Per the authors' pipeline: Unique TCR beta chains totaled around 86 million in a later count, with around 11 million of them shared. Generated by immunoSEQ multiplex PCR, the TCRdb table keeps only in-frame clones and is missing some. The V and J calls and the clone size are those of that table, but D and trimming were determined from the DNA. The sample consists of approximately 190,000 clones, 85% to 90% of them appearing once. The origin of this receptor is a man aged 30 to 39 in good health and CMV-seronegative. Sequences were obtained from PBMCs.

The CDR3: CASSPRAGGPDTQYF. In DNA form, the CDR3 reads TGTGCCAGCAGCCCCCGTGCGGGGGGCCCAGATACGCAGTATTTT. V usage is TRBV6-4 and J usage is TRBJ2-3; 8 nucleotides agree with TRBD2. Per germline, CDR1 MRHNA and CDR2 SNTAGT. The CDR3 is made up of 15 amino acids. V trimming: 6 bases; J trimming: 4 bases; junction bases outside the gene matches: 9.